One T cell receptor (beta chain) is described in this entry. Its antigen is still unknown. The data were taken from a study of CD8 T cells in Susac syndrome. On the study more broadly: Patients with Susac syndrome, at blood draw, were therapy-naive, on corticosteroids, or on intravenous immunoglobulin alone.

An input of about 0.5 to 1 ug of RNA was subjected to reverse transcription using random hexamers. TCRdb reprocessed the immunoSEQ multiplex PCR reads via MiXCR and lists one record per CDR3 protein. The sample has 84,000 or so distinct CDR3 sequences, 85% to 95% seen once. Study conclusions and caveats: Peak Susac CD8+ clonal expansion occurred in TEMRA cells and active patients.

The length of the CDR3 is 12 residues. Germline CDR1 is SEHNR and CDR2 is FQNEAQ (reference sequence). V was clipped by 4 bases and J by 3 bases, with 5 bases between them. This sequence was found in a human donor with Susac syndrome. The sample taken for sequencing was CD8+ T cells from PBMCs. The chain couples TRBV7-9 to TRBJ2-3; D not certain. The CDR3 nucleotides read TGTGCCAGCAGCTCCCAAACAGATACGCAGTATTTT. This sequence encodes CASSSQTDTQYF.